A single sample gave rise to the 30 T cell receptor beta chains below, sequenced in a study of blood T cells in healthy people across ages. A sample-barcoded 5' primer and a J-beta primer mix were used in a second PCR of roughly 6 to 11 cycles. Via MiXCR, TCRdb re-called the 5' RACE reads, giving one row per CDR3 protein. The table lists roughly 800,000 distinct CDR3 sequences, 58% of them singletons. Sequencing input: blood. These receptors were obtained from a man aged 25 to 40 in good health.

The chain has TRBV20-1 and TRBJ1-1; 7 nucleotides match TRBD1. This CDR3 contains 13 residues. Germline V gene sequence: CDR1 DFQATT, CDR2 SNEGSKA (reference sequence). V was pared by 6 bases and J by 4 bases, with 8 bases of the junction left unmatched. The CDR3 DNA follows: TGCAGTGCAGACAGGGTAGTGGGCACTGAAGCTTTCTTT. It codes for CSADRVVGTEAFF.

The chain's CDR3 is CARGTENQPQHF. CDR3 nucleotide sequence: TGTGCCAGGGGGACAGAAAATCAGCCCCAGCATTTT. The chain has TRBV9 and TRBJ1-5; 7 bases map to TRBD1. Trimming took 8 bases from V and 4 from J; bases not matched to a gene: 3. Germline V CDR1 and CDR2: SGDLS, YYNGEE. The CDR3 spans 12 residues.

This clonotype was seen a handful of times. CDR3 sequence: CASSFSGGAYEQFF. DNA for the CDR3: TGTGCCAGCAGCTTTAGCGGGGGGGCCTATGAGCAGTTCTTC. This chain connects TRBV7-2 to TRBJ2-1, with 11 bases identical to TRBD2. Germline V gene sequence: CDR1 SGHTA, CDR2 FQGNSA. CDR3 length equals 14 residues. Unmatched junction bases numbered 3, after V lost 3 bases and J lost 8 bases.

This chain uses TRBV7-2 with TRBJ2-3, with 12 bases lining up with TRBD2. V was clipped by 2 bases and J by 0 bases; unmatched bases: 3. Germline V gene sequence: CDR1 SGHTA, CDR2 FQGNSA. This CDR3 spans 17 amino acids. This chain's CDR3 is CASSLRTSGTSTDTQYF. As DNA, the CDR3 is TGTGCCAGCAGCTTAAGGACTAGCGGGACTAGCACAGATACGCAGTATTTT.

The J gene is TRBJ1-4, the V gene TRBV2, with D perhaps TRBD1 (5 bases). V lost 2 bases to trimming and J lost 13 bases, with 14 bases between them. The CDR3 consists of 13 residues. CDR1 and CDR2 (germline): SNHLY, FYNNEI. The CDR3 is CASSERWGRRLFF. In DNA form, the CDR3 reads TGTGCCAGCAGTGAAAGGTGGGGCAGACGACTGTTTTTT.

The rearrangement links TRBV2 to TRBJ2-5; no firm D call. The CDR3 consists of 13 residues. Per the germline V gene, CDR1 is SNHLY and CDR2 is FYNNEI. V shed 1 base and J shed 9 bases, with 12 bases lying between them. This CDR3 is CASSEGWFRSQYF. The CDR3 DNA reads TGTGCCAGCAGTGAAGGGTGGTTTCGGTCCCAGTACTTC.

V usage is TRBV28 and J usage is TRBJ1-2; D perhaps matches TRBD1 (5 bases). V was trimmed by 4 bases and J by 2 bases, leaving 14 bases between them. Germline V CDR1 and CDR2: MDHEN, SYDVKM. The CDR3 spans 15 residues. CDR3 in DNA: TGTGCCAGCAGTTCCCCCGGCCGGGGCAACTATGGCTACACCTTC. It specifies CASSSPGRGNYGYTF.

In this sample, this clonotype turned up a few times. The CDR3 nucleotides are TGTGCCCATGGAGCCCAGGGACGGGAGTACAATGAGCAGTTCTTC. This codes for CAHGAQGREYNEQFF. V usage is TRBV10-3 and J usage is TRBJ2-1, with D tentatively TRBD2 (6 bases). Trimming stripped 11 bases from V and 4 bases from J, with 21 bases between. Germline V CDR1 and CDR2: ENHRY, SYGVKD. The CDR3 is made up of 15 amino acids.

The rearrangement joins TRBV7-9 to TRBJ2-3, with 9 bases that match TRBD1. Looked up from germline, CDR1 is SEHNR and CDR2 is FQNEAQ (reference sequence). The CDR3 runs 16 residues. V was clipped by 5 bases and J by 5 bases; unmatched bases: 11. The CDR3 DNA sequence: TGTGCCAGCAGCAGCCAGGGACAGGGCTGGATAGATACGCAGTATTTT. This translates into CASSSQGQGWIDTQYF.

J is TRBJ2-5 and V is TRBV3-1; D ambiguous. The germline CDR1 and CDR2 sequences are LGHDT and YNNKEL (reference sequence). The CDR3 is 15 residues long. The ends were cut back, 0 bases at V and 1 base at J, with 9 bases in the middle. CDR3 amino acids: CASSQDRMGQETQYF. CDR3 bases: TGTGCCAGCAGCCAAGATCGTATGGGCCAAGAGACCCAGTACTTC.

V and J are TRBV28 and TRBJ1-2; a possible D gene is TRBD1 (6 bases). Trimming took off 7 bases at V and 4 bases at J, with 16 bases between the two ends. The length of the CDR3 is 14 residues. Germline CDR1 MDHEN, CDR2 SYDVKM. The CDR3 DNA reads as TGTGCCAGCACCGAAGGACAGACACTCTATGGCTACACCTTC. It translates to CASTEGQTLYGYTF.

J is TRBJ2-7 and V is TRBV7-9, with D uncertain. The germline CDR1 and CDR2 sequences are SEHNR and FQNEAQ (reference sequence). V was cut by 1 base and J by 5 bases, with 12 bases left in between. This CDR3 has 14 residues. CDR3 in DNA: TGTGCCAGCAGCTTAGATGCAGGTTCAAACGAGCAGTACTTC. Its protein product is CASSLDAGSNEQYF.

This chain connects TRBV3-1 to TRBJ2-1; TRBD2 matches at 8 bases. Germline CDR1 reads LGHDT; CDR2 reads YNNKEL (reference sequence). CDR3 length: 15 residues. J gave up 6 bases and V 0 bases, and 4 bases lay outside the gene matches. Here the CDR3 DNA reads TGTGCCAGCAGCCAAGAAGGACTAGCCTTCAATGAGCAGTTCTTC. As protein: CASSQEGLAFNEQFF.

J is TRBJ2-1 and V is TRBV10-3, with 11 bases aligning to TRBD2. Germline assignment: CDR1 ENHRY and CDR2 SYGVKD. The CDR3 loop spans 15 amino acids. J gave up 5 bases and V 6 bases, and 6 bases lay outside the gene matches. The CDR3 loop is CAIRPLAGDNNEQFF. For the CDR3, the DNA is TGTGCCATCAGGCCACTAGCGGGAGACAACAATGAGCAGTTCTTC.

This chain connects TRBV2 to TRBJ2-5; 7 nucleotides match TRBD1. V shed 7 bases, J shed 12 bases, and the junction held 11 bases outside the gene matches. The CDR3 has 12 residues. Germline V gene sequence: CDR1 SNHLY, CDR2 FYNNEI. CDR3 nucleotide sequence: TGTGCCAGCACGACAGGGACCTCCCCTAAGTACTTC. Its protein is CASTTGTSPKYF.

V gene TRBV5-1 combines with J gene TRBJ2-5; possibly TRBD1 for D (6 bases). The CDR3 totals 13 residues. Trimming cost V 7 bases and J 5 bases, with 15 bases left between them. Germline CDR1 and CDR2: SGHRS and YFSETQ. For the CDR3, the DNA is TGCGCCAGCGAAACAGGGTTGGGGGAGACCCAGTACTTC. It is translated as CASETGLGETQYF.

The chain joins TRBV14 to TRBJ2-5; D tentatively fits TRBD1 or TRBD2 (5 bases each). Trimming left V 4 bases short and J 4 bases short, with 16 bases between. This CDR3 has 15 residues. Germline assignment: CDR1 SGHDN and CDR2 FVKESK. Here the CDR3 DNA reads TGTGCCAGCAGCCGCCTCCGGGACCTTCGAGAGACCCAGTACTTC. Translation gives CASSRLRDLRETQYF.

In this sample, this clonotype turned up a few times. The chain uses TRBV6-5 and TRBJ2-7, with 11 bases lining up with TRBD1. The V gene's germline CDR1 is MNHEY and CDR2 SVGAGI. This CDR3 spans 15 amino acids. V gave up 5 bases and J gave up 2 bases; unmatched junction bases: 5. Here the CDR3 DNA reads TGTGCCAGCAGTAACCCGGGACAGGGGGCCTACGAGCAGTACTTC. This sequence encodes CASSNPGQGAYEQYF.

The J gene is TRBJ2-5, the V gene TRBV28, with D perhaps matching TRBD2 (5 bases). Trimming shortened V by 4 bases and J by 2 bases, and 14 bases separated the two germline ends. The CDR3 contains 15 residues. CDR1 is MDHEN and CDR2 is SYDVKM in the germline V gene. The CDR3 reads CASSWAGGYQETQYF. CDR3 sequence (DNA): TGTGCCAGCAGTTGGGCGGGCGGGTATCAAGAGACCCAGTACTTC.

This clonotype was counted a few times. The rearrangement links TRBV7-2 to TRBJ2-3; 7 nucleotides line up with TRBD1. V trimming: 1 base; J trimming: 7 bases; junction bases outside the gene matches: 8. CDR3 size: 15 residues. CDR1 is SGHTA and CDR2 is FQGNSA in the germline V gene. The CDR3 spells CASSLGTGVIYTQYF. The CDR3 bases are TGTGCCAGCAGCTTAGGGACAGGAGTGATATATACGCAGTATTTT.

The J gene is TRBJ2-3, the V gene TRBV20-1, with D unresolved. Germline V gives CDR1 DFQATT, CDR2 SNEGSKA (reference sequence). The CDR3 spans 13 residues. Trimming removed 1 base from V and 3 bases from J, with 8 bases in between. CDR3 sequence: CSARGGPTDTQYF. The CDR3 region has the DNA TGCAGTGCTAGAGGAGGACCTACAGATACGCAGTATTTT.

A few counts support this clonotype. CDR3 sequence: CASSKLASNEQFF. The DNA for the CDR3 is TGTGCCAGCAGCAAACTAGCTTCCAATGAGCAGTTCTTC. The chain combines TRBV3-1 with TRBJ2-1; D is perhaps TRBD2 (6 bases). The length of the CDR3 is 13 residues. CDR1 LGHDT and CDR2 YNNKEL come from the germline V gene (reference sequence). V was shortened by 5 bases and J by 6 bases, with 11 bases between the two germline ends.

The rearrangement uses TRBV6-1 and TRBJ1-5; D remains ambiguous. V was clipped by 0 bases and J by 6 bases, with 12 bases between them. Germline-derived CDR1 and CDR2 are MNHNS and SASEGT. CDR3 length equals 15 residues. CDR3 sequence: CASSEAPGGPQPQHF. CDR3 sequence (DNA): TGTGCCAGCAGTGAAGCCCCGGGAGGTCCTCAGCCCCAGCATTTT.

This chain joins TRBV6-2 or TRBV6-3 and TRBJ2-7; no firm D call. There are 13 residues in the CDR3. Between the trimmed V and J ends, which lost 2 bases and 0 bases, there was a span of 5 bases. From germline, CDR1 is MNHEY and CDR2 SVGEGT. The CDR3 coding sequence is TGTGCCAGCAGTTACGGGATCTCCTACGAGCAGTACTTC. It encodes CASSYGISYEQYF.

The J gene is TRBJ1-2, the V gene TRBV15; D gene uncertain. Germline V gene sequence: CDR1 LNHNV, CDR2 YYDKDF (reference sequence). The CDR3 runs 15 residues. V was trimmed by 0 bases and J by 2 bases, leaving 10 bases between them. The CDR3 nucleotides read TGTGCCACCAGCAGAGAGTCTCAGCTAAACTATGGCTACACCTTC. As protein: CATSRESQLNYGYTF.

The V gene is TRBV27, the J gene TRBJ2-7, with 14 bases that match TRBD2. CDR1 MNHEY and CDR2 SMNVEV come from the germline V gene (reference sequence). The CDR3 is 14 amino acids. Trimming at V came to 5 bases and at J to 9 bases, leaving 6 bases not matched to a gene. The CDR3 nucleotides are TGTGCCAGCAGTGTCGGGACTAGCGGGAGTGTGCAGTACTTC. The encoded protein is CASSVGTSGSVQYF.

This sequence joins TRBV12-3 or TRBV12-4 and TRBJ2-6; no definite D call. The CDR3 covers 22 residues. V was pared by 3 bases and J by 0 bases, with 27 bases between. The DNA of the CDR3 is TGTGCCAGCAGTTTCACCCTCGAAGAAGCGTATACTACCACCTCTGGGGCCAACGTCCTGACTTTC. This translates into CASSFTLEEAYTTTSGANVLTF.

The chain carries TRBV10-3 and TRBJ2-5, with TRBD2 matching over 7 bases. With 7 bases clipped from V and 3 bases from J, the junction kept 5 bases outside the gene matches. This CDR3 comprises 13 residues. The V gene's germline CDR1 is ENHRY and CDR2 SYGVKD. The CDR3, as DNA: TGTGCCATCATGGAGGCGGGGGAAGAGACCCAGTACTTC. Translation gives CAIMEAGEETQYF.

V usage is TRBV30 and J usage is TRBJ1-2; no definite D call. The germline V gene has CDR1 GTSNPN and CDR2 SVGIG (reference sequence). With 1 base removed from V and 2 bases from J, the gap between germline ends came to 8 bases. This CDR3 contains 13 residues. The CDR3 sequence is CAWSGALNYGYTF. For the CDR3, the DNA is TGTGCCTGGAGTGGGGCGCTCAACTATGGCTACACCTTC.

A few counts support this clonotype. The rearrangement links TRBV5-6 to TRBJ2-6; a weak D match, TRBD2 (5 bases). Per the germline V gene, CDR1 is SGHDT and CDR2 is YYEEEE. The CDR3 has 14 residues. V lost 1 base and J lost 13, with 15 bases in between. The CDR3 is CASSLSSGFKVLTF. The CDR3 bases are TGTGCCAGCAGCTTGTCCTCGGGGTTTAAGGTCCTGACTTTC.